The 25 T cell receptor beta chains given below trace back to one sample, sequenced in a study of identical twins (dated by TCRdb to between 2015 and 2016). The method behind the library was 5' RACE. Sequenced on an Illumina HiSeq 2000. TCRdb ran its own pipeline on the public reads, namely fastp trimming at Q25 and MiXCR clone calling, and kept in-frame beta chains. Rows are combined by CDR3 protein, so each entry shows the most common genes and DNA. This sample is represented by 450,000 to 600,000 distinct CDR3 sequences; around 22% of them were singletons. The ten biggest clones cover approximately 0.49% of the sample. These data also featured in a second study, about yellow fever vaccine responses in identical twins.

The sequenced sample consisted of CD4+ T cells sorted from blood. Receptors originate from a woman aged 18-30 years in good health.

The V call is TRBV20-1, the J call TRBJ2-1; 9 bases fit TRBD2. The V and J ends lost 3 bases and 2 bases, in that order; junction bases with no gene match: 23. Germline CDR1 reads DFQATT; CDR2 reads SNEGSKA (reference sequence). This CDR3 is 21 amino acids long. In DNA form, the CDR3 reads TGCAGTGCTAGTGACAGGCGGGGGGGCAACCTAGGGGTGTGGGCCTACAATGAGCAGTTCTTC. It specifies CSASDRRGGNLGVWAYNEQFF.

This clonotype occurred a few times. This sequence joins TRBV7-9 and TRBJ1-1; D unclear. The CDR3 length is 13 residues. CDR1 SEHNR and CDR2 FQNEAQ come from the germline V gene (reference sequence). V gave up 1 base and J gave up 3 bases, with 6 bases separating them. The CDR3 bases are TGTGCCAGCAGCTTAGTGTCCGACACTGAAGCTTTCTTT. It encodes CASSLVSDTEAFF.

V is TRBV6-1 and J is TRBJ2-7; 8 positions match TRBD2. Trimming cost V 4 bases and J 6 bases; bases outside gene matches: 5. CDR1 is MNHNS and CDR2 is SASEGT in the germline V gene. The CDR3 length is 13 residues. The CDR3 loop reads CASSARGAGEQYF. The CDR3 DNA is TGTGCCAGCAGTGCGCGGGGGGCAGGCGAGCAGTACTTC.

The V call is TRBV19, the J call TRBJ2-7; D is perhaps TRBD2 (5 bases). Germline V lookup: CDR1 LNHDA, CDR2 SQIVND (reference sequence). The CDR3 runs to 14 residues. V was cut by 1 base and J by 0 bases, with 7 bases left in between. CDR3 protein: CASSIAGGSYEQYF. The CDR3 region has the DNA TGTGCCAGTAGTATAGCTGGAGGCTCCTACGAGCAGTACTTC.

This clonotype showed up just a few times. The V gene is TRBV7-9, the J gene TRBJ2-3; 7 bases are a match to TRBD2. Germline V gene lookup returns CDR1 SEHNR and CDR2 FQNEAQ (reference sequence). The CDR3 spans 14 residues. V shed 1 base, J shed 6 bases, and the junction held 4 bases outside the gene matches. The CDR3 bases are TGTGCCAGCAGCTTAGGCGGGAGCATGGATACGCAGTATTTT. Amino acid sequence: CASSLGGSMDTQYF.

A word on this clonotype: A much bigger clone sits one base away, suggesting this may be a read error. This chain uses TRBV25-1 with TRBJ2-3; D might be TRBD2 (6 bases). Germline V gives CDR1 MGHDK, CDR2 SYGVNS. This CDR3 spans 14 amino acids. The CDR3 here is CTSSGLFGTDTQYF. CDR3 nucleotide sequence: TGTACCAGCAGCGGGTTGTTCGGCACAGATACGCAGTATTTT.

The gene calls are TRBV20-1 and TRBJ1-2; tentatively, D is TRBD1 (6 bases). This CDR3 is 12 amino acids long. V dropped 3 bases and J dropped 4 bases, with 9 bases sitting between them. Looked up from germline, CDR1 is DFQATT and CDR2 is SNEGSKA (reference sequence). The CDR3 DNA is TGCAGTGCTAGTACAGGGCTCTATGGCTACACCTTC. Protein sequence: CSASTGLYGYTF.

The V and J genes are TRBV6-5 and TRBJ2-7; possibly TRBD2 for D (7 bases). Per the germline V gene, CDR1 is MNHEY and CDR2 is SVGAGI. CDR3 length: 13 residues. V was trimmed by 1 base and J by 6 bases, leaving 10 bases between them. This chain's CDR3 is CASSYYREGEQYF. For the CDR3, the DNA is TGTGCCAGCAGTTACTACAGGGAGGGCGAGCAGTACTTC.

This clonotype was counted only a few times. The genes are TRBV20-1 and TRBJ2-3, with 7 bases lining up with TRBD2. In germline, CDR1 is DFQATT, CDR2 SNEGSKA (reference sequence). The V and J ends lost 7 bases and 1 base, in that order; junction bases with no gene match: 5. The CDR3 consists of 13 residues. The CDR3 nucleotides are TGCAGTGAAGCGGGAACCGGCACAGATACGCAGTATTTT. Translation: CSEAGTGTDTQYF.

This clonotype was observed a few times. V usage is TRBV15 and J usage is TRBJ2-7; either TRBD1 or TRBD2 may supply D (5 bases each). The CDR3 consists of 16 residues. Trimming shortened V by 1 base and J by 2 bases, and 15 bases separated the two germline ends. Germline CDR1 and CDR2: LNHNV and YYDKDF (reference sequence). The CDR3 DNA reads TGTGCCACCAGCAGAGTATACGGGACGGTGACCTACGAGCAGTACGTC. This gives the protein CATSRVYGTVTYEQYV.

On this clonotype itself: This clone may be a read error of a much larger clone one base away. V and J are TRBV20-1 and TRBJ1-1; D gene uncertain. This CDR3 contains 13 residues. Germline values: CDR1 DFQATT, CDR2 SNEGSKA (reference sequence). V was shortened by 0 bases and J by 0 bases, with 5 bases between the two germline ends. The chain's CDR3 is CSARDPLNTEAFF. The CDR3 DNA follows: TGCAGTGCTAGAGATCCCTTGAACACTGAAGCTTTCTTT.

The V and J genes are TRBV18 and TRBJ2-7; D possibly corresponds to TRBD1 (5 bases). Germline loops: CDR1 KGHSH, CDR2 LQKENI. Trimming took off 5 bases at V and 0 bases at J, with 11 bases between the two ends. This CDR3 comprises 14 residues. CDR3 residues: CASSYDSLSYEQYF. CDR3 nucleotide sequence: TGTGCCAGCTCATATGACAGCCTCTCCTACGAGCAGTACTTC.

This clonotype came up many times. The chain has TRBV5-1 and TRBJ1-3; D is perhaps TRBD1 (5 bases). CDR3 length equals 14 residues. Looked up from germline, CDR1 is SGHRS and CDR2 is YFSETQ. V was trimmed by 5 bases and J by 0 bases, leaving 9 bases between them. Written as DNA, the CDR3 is TGCGCCAGCAGTTCTGGGGGCTCTGGAAACACCATATATTTT. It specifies CASSSGGSGNTIYF. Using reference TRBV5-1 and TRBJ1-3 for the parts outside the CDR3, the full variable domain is KAGVTQTPRYLIKTRGQQVTLSCSPISGHRSVSWYQQTPGQGLQFLFEYFSETQRNKGNFPGRFSGRQFSNSRSEMNVSTLELGDSALYLCASSSGGSGNTIYFGEGSWLTVV.

Here the CDR3 DNA reads TGTGCCAGCAGTTTAGGGGGAGGGCCAAATGAGCAGTTCTTC. Protein: CASSLGGGPNEQFF. The gene calls are TRBV12-3 or TRBV12-4 and TRBJ2-1; the match to TRBD2 covers 7 bases. With 1 base clipped from V and 7 bases from J, the junction kept 4 bases outside the gene matches. The CDR3 runs 14 residues.

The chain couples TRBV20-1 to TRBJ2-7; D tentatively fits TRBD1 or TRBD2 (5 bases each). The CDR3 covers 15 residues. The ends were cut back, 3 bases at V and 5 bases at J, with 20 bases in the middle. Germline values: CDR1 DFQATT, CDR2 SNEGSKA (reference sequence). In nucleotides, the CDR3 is TGCAGTGCTAGGGCACAGGAGGTTTCGTGGGACGAGCAGTACTTC. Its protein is CSARAQEVSWDEQYF.

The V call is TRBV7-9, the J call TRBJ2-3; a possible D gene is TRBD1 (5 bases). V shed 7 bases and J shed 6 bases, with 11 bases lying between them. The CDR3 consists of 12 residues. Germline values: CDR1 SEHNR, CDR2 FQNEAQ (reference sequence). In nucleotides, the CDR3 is TGTGCCAGCAAAGGGGCAGGGGATACGCAGTATTTT. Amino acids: CASKGAGDTQYF.

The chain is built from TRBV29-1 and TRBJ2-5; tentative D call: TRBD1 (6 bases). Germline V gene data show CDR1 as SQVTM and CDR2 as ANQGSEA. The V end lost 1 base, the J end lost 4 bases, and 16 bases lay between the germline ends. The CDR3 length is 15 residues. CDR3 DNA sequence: TGCAGCGTTGAAGGAGGCGCTGGGGGCGCAGAGACCCAGTACTTC. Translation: CSVEGGAGGAETQYF.

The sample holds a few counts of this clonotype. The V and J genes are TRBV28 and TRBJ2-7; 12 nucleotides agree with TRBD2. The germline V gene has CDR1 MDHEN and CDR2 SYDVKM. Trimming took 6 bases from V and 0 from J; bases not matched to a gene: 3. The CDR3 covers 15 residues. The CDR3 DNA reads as TGTGCCAGCAGCTGGACTAGCGGGAACTCCTACGAGCAGTACTTC. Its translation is CASSWTSGNSYEQYF.

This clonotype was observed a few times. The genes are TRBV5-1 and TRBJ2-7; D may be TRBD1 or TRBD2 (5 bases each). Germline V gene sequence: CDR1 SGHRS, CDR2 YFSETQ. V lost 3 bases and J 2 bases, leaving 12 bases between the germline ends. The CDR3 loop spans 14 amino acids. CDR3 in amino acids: CASSSGTAAYEQYF. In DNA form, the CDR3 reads TGCGCCAGCAGCTCAGGGACGGCTGCCTACGAGCAGTACTTC. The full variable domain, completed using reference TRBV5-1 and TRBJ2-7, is KAGVTQTPRYLIKTRGQQVTLSCSPISGHRSVSWYQQTPGQGLQFLFEYFSETQRNKGNFPGRFSGRQFSNSRSEMNVSTLELGDSALYLCASSSGTAAYEQYFGPGTRLTVT.

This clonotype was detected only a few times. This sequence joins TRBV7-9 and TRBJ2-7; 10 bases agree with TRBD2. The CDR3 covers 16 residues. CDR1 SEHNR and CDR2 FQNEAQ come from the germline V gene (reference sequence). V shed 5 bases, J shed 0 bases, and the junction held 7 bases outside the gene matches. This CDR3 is CASSPTSGESSYEQYF. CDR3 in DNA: TGTGCCAGCAGCCCCACTAGCGGGGAGAGCTCCTACGAGCAGTACTTC.

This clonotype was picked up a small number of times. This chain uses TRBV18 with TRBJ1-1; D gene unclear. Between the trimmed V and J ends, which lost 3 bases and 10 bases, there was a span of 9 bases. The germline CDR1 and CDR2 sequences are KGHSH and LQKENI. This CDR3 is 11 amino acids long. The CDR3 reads CASSPEFGAFF. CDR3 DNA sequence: TGTGCCAGCTCACCGGAGTTTGGAGCTTTCTTT.

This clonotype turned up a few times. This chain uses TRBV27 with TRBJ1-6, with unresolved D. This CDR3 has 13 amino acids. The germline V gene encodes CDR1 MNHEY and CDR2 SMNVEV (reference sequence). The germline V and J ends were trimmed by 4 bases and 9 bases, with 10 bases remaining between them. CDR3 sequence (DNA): TGTGCCAGCAGTTCAAAGGGTTTTTCACCCCTCCACTTT. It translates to CASSSKGFSPLHF.

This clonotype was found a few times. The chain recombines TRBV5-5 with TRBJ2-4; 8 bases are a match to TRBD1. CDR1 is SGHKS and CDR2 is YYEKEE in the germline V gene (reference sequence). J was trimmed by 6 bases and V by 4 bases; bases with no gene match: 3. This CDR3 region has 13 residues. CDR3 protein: CASSGQGANIQYF. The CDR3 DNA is TGTGCCAGCAGCGGACAGGGCGCAAACATTCAGTACTTC.

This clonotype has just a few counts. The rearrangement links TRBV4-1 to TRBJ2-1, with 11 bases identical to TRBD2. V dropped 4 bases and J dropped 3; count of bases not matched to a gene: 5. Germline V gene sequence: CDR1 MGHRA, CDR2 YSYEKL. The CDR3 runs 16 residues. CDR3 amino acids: CASSRGTSGFYNEQFF. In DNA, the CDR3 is TGCGCCAGCAGCCGAGGGACTAGCGGCTTCTACAATGAGCAGTTCTTC.

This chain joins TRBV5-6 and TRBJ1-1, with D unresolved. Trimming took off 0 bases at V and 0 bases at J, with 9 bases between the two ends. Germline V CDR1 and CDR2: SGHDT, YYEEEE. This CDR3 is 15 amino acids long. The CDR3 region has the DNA TGTGCCAGCAGCTTGGGGTTGACGATGAACACTGAAGCTTTCTTT. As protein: CASSLGLTMNTEAFF.